This T cell receptor beta chain derives from a study of cytomegalovirus exposure and HLA in healthy donors. Study outcomes and limitations: Excluded were some V segments that proved indistinguishable, including TRBV6-2 and TRBV6-3.

In the PCR, 60 Vbeta and 13 Jbeta primers were used. The protocol was immunoSEQ multiplex PCR, while the TCRdb copy is restricted to in-frame clones and leaves out a portion. Of around 110,000 clones in the sample, approximately 81% were seen once. The germline CDR1 and CDR2 sequences are SGHNT and YYREEE (reference sequence). V was trimmed by 3 bases and J by 3 bases, leaving 12 bases between them. The CDR3 totals 15 residues. As regards this clone: The antigen remains unidentified.

V is TRBV5-4 and J is TRBJ2-2; possible D gene TRBD1, 7 bases. The TCR sequence derives from a man aged 30-40 years in good health and CMV-seronegative. The sample consisted of PBMCs. CDR3 amino acids: CASSWGGQDTGELFF. The CDR3, as DNA: TGTGCCAGCAGCTGGGGAGGACAGGACACCGGGGAGCTGTTTTTT.